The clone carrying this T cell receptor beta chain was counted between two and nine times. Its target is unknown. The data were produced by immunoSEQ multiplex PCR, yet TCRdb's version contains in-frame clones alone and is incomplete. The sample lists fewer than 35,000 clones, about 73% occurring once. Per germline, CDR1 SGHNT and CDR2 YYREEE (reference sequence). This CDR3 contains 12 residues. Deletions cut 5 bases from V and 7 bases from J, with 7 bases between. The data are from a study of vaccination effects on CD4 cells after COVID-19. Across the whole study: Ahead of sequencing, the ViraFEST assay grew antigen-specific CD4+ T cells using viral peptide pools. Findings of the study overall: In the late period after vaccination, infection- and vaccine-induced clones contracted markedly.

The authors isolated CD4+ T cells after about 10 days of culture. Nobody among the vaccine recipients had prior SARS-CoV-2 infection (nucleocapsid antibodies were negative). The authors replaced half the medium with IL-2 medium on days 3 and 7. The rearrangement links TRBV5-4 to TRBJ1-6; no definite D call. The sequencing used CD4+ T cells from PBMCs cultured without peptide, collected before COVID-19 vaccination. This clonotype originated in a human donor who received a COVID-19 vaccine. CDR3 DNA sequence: TGTGCCAGCAGTCAAGACAATTCACCCCTCCACTTT. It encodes CASSQDNSPLHF.